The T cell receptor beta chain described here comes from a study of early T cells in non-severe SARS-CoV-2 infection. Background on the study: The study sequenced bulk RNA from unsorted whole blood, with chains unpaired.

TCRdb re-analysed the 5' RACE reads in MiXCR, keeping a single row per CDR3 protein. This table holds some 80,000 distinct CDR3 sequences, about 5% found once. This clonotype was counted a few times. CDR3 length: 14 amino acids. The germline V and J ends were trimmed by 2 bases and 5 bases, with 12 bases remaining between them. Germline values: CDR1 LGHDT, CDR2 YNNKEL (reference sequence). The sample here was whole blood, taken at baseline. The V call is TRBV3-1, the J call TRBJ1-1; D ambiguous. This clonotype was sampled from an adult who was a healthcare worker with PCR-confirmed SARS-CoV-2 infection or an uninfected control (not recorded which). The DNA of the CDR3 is TGTGCCAGCAGCCAATCTTTGGTTGTTACTGAAGCTTTCTTT. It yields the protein CASSQSLVVTEAFF.